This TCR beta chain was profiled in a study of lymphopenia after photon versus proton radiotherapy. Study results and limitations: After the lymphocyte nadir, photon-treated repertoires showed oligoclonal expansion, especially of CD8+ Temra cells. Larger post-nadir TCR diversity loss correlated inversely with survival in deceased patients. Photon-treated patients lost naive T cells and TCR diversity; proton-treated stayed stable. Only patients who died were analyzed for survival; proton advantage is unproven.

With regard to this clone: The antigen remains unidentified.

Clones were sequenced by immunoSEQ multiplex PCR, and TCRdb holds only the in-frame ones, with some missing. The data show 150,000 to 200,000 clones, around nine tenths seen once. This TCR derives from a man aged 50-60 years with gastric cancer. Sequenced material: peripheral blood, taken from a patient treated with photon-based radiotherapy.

In DNA form, the CDR3 reads TGTGCCAGCAGTTTCGCCCGGATTTGGGGGCAGGATCTCCACGAGCAGTACTTC. Protein product: CASSFARIWGQDLHEQYF. The rearrangement links TRBV27 to TRBJ2-7; perhaps TRBD1 as D (6 bases). Germline CDR1 is MNHEY and CDR2 is SMNVEV (reference sequence). V was shortened by 3 bases and J by 5 bases, with 26 bases between the two germline ends. This CDR3 is built from 18 residues.